The 4 T cell receptor beta chains presented below share a single source sample, sequenced in a study of T cell repertoires in cytomegalovirus infection. From the reads, TCRdb called clonotypes with MiXCR, one entry per CDR3 protein. The repertoire holds about 740,000 distinct CDR3 sequences, with less than 40% as singletons. Material: PBMCs. These receptors all come from a human donor in good health (CMV status not recorded). Some clones in this sample may be carry-over from other donors' samples.

J is TRBJ1-2 and V is TRBV12-3 or TRBV12-4; the D gene is possibly TRBD1 (5 bases). The CDR3 contains 14 residues. Trimming took 3 bases from V and 2 from J, leaving 10 bases between them. The CDR3 coding sequence is TGTGCCAGCAGTTTTCAAGCAGGGAACTATGGCTACACCTTC. Its protein product is CASSFQAGNYGYTF.

J is TRBJ2-1 and V is TRBV15, with D hard to call. The CDR3 sequence is 16 residues long. The V end lost 0 bases, the J end lost 6 bases, and 15 bases lay between the germline ends. CDR1 and CDR2 (germline): LNHNV, YYDKDF (reference sequence). The CDR3 spells CATSREKGVVGNEQFF. DNA for the CDR3: TGTGCCACCAGCAGAGAGAAGGGTGTTGTAGGCAATGAGCAGTTCTTC. Together with reference TRBV15 and TRBJ2-1, the CDR3 gives the full variable domain: DAMVIQNPRYQVTQFGKPVTLSCSQTLNHNVMYWYQQKSSQAPKLLFHYYDKDFNNEADTPDNFQSRRPNTSFCFLDIRSPGLGDTAMYLCATSREKGVVGNEQFFGPGTRLTVL.

The chain carries TRBV29-1 and TRBJ1-2, with D uncertain. The CDR3 covers 12 residues. Germline V lookup: CDR1 SQVTM, CDR2 ANQGSEA. V was pared by 6 bases and J by 3 bases, with 11 bases between. CDR3 nucleotides: TGCAGCGTGGAGGACCGATACTATGGCTACACCTTC. This sequence encodes CSVEDRYYGYTF.

A word on this clonotype: Since a much larger clone is just one base distant, this may be a read error. The chain employs TRBV2 and TRBJ2-2; D is uncertain. The CDR3 contains 11 residues. Trimming cost V 6 bases and J 6 bases, with 5 bases left between them. Germline CDR1 reads SNHLY; CDR2 reads FYNNEI. The CDR3 nucleotides are TGTGCCAGCAGGGTGGCCGGGGAGCTGTTTTTT. Its translation: CASRVAGELFF. Combining the CDR3 with reference TRBV2 and TRBJ2-2 gives the whole variable domain EPEVTQTPSHQVTQMGQEVILRCVPISNHLYFYWYRQILGQKVEFLVSFYNNEISEKSEIFDDQFSVERPDGSNFTLKIRSTKLEDSAMYFCASRVAGELFFGEGSRLTVL.